This is a list of T cell receptor beta chains from one sample in a study of post-analysis software for immune sequencing data. MiXCR, applied by TCRdb to the PCR reads, yields one record per CDR3 protein. There are fewer than 550,000 distinct CDR3 sequences in the sample; roughly 34% occur only once, and less than 6% lies in the top ten. Material: blood. These receptors originate from a girl aged 2-17 years with multiple sclerosis. The CDR3 runs from the conserved cysteine through the conserved F or W. A row's size may be missing; if present it is once, few, many or a size class.

j_call,v_call,clone_size,cdr3_aa
TRBJ2-1,TRBV10-3,NA,CAISEATNNEQFF
TRBJ2-1,TRBV9,few,CASSASTSGGATYNEQFF
TRBJ2-7,TRBV6-5,many,CASSYGTGYEQYF
TRBJ2-5,TRBV5-1,few,CASSFLGGLSGNQETQYF
TRBJ2-1,TRBV5-5,NA,CASSLAQGANYNEQFF
TRBJ1-1,TRBV7-2,few,CASSPDSGRAFF
TRBJ1-1,TRBV9,few,CASSVFEGMNTEAFF
TRBJ2-7,TRBV6-5,few,CASRSGTGTEQYF
TRBJ1-1,TRBV29-1,few,CSAVKTEGTEAFF
TRBJ1-4,TRBV5-5,NA,CASSLDASAEKLFF
TRBJ2-5,TRBV2,NA,CASSAASGGPQETQYF
TRBJ1-2,TRBV10-3,few,CATSRGDGYTF